This is a list of T cell receptor beta chains from one sample in a study of shared clonotypes between healthy human individuals. The table came from immunoSEQ multiplex PCR; TCRdb's copy has only in-frame clones and leaves some out. The profile shows roughly 1,100,000 clones, 65% to 80% of them singletons. What was sequenced was memory CD4+ T cells sorted from blood. These receptors were obtained from a young man in good health. Both conserved end residues are part of each CDR3. D genes are given only for firm matches. Expanded clones get a size class; other rows say once, few or many, or leave the size out.

>TRBJ2-5|TRBV4-3|NA|NA
CASSQGSAGVGETQYF
TGCGCCAGCAGCCAAGGGTCGGCGGGTGTGGGAGAGACCCAGTACTTC
>TRBJ2-7|TRBV20-1|NA|NA
CSAERTAEQYF
TGCAGTGCCGAACGGACAGCCGAGCAGTACTTC
>TRBJ2-5|TRBV9|NA|TRBD2
CASSVTSEIWETQYF
TGTGCCAGCAGCGTTACTAGCGAGATCTGGGAGACCCAGTACTTC
>TRBJ2-7|TRBV6-5|NA|TRBD2
CASRDQRGAAYEQYF
TGTGCCAGCAGAGACCAGCGGGGGGCCGCCTACGAGCAGTACTTC
>TRBJ1-1|TRBV19|NA|NA
CASSTLLSRGGTEAFF
TGTGCCAGTAGTACACTCCTGTCTAGGGGGGGGACTGAAGCTTTCTTT
>TRBJ1-2|TRBV2|NA|TRBD1
CASSMGQGTYGYTF
TGTGCCAGCAGTATGGGACAGGGGACCTATGGCTACACCTTC
>TRBJ1-2|TRBV11-2|NA|NA
CASSLGRLYGYTF
TGTGCCAGCAGCTTAGGACGGCTTTATGGCTACACCTTC
>TRBJ1-5|TRBV6-1|NA|NA
CASMSRGAGNQPQHF
TGTGCCAGCATGTCGCGGGGGGCAGGCAATCAGCCCCAGCATTTT
>TRBJ2-7|TRBV19|NA|NA
CASSPLKTQGTHEQYF
TGTGCCAGTAGTCCCCTAAAGACTCAGGGTACGCACGAGCAGTACTTC
>TRBJ1-6|TRBV27|NA|NA
CASRDLDSRAVSPLHF
TGTGCCAGCAGGGATCTGGACAGCCGGGCGGTTTCACCCCTCCACTTT
>TRBJ1-2|TRBV7-2|NA|TRBD1
CASSLARAGGLGYTF
TGTGCCAGCAGCTTAGCGCGGGCAGGGGGCCTTGGCTACACCTTC
>TRBJ1-5|TRBV19|NA|NA
CATKDGGGNQPQHF
TGTGCCACCAAAGATGGGGGAGGCAATCAGCCCCAGCATTTT
>TRBJ1-2|TRBV10-3|few|NA
CAMSGSNYGYTF
TGTGCCATGTCCGGGTCTAACTATGGCTACACCTTC
>TRBJ2-1|TRBV7-7|NA|NA
CASSLSGAGGGSEQFF
TGTGCTAGCAGCCTGTCGGGCGCTGGGGGGGGCAGTGAGCAGTTCTTC
>TRBJ2-1|TRBV5-1|NA|TRBD2
CASSLAGTSEYNEQFF
TGCGCCAGCAGCTTGGCCGGGACTAGCGAATACAATGAGCAGTTCTTC
>TRBJ1-2|TRBV25-1|NA|TRBD1
CASSGDRVNGYTF
TGTGCCAGCAGTGGAGACAGGGTAAATGGCTACACCTTC
>TRBJ2-1|TRBV5-1|NA|TRBD2
CASEKAPTSGRLSSYNEQFF
TGCGCCAGCGAAAAAGCTCCAACTAGCGGGAGGCTTAGCTCCTACAATGAGCAGTTCTTC
>TRBJ1-2|TRBV5-1|NA|TRBD1
CASSPNQGAVGGYTF
TGCGCCAGCAGCCCAAACCAGGGGGCGGTCGGTGGCTACACCTTC